One and the same sample provided the 6 T cell receptor beta chains below, sequenced in a study of T cell responses to AZD1222 COVID-19 vaccine. Using immunoSEQ multiplex PCR, the repertoire was profiled, and TCRdb retains in-frame clones only, with some absent. The sample lists about 120,000 clones; about 90% were seen once. The material was peripheral blood, obtained on day 0 of AZD1222 vaccination. Receptor source: an adult in good health.

The sample holds one count of this clone. The rearrangement links TRBV21-1 to TRBJ2-5; the D segment call TRBD1 is taken from the table without a DNA check. TRBV21-1 is assigned pseudogene status. The CDR3 runs 15 residues. The CDR3 spells CASSKAQGAQETQYF. CDR3 coding DNA: TGTGCCAGCAGCAAAGCCCAGGGTGCACAAGAGACCCAGTACTTC.

The V gene is TRBV19, the J gene TRBJ2-1, with 9 nucleotides matching TRBD2. V gave up 4 bases and J gave up 6 bases; unmatched junction bases: 1. This CDR3 region has 13 residues. Germline V lookup: CDR1 LNHDA, CDR2 SQIVND (reference sequence). CDR3 region: CASSTTSGNEQFF. The CDR3 nucleotides read TGTGCCAGTAGTACGACTAGCGGCAATGAGCAGTTCTTC.

The chain employs TRBV4-1 and TRBJ2-2, with D possibly TRBD1 on 6 matching bases. Trimming pared 2 bases from V and 2 bases from J, leaving 15 bases between. The CDR3 consists of 17 residues. Germline V gene sequence: CDR1 MGHRA, CDR2 YSYEKL. CDR3 in DNA: TGCGCCAGCAGCCAAAGATCGGACAGATCCAACACCGGGGAGCTGTTTTTT. This translates into CASSQRSDRSNTGELFF.

V gene TRBV6-5 combines with J gene TRBJ2-2, with TRBD1 as a possible D gene (7 bases). CDR1 MNHEY and CDR2 SVGAGI come from the germline V gene. CDR3 length: 12 amino acids. Trimming took off 8 bases at V and 5 bases at J, with 9 bases between the two ends. The CDR3 here is CASQGGTGELFF. CDR3 DNA: TGTGCCAGCCAGGGGGGAACCGGGGAGCTGTTTTTT.

This CDR3 reads CASSQESFHSYNSPLHF. Written as DNA, the CDR3 is TGTGCCAGCAGCCAAGAATCTTTCCACTCCTATAATTCACCCCTCCACTTT. This chain connects TRBV3-1 (or the pseudogene TRBV3-2) to TRBJ1-6; no clear D gene. Germline-derived CDR1 and CDR2 are LGHDT and YNNKEL (reference sequence). The length of the CDR3 is 17 residues. The germline V and J ends were trimmed by 0 bases and 0 bases, with 9 bases remaining between them.

V gene TRBV19 combines with J gene TRBJ2-7; D unresolved. The CDR3 is 14 amino acids. Trimming removed 5 bases from V and 3 bases from J, with 14 bases in between. CDR1 is LNHDA, CDR2 SQIVND, per germline (reference sequence). The CDR3 coding sequence is TGTGCCAGTAGTTTTGGGAAGACGGGCTACGAGCAGTACTTC. As protein: CASSFGKTGYEQYF. The full variable domain, its missing parts supplied by reference TRBV19 and TRBJ2-7, is DGGITQSPKYLFRKEGQNVTLSCEQNLNHDAMYWYRQDPGQGLRLIYYSQIVNDFQKGDIAEGYSVSREKKESFPLTVTSAQKNPTAFYLCASSFGKTGYEQYFGPGTRLTVT.